This T cell receptor (beta chain) is from a study of blood T cells in healthy people across ages. Study-level findings and limits: Whereas aged donors had fewer naive CD4+ cells, long-lived donors had more of them and higher diversity.

A second roughly 7 to 11 cycle PCR used barcoded and J-beta primers. Every sample gave at least 3 million paired-end reads containing CDR3. TCRdb recomputed calls from the 5' RACE reads with MiXCR, one row per CDR3 protein. The data contain over 1.5 million distinct CDR3 sequences, approximately 50% of them singletons. Individuals who donated were healthy Caucasians from Russia aged roughly 6 to 90. Trimming took 1 base from V and 3 from J; bases not matched to a gene: 11. From germline, CDR1 is LGHNA and CDR2 YSLEER. The CDR3 extends over 18 amino acids. As to this clonotype: Its antigen remains unknown.

This receptor was identified in a woman between 40 and 50 years old in good health. The V call is TRBV4-3, the J call TRBJ2-3, with 9 bases lining up with TRBD1. Sequencing was carried out using blood. The chain's CDR3 is CASSQGVAETGGTDTQYF. In DNA form, the CDR3 reads TGCGCCAGCAGCCAAGGGGTCGCCGAGACAGGGGGAACAGATACGCAGTATTTT.